A single sample is the source of the 3 T cell receptor beta chains below, sequenced in a study of T cells in Graves' hyperthyroidism and ophthalmopathy. Using RNA transcripts as the source, TCR beta CDR3 regions were amplified. First-round RT-PCR of the TCR CDR3 relied on the HTBI primer set. TCRdb itself ran the multiplex PCR reads through MiXCR, one entry per CDR3 protein. Of some 800,000 distinct CDR3 sequences listed, around 39% were seen once; the top ten hold approximately 8.7%. Sequencing was performed on blood. These receptors originate from a man between 18 and 35 years old with Graves' hyperthyroidism.

This clonotype was counted at least ten times. The rearrangement joins TRBV19 to TRBJ1-1, with unresolved D. The CDR3 covers 14 residues. V was pared by 6 bases and J by 7 bases, with 18 bases between. Looked up from germline, CDR1 is LNHDA and CDR2 is SQIVND (reference sequence). The CDR3 region is CASSLDPGRSEAFF. CDR3 DNA sequence: TGTGCCAGTAGCCTCGACCCCGGACGCAGTGAAGCTTTCTTT.

This chain connects TRBV2 to TRBJ1-6; perhaps TRBD1 as D (5 bases). The CDR3 totals 14 residues. Deletions cut 7 bases from V and 7 bases from J, with 14 bases between. Germline loops: CDR1 SNHLY, CDR2 FYNNEI. The CDR3 sequence: CASTSNRQNSPLHF. In DNA form, the CDR3 reads TGTGCCAGCACCTCGAACAGGCAGAATTCACCCCTCCACTTT.

This clonotype was recorded a few times. It may be a read error: a sequence one base away is much more abundant. The chain recombines TRBV2 with TRBJ2-2, with 7 nucleotides matching TRBD1. This CDR3 is 14 amino acids long. The germline CDR1 and CDR2 sequences are SNHLY and FYNNEI. J lost 2 bases, V lost 5 bases, and 2 bases had no gene match. In DNA form, the CDR3 reads TGTGCCAGCAGTTGGACAGGAAACACCGGGGAGCTGTTTTTT. This encodes CASSWTGNTGELFF.